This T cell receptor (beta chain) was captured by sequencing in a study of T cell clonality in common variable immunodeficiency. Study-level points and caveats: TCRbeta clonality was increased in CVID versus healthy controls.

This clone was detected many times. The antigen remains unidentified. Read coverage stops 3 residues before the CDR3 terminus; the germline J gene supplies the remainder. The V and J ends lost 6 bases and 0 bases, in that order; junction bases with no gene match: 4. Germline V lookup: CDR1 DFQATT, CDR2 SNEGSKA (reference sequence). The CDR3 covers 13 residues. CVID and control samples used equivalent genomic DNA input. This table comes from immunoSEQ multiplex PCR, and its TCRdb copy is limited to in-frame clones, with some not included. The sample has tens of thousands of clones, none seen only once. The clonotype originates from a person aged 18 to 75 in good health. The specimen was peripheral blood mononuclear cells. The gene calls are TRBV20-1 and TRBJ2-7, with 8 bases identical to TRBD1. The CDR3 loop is CSAKDRVSYEQYF. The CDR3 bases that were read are TGCAGTGCCAAGGACAGGGTCTCCTACGAG.